This TCR beta chain was profiled in a study of cytomegalovirus exposure and HLA in healthy donors. The CDR3 covers 14 residues. Per the germline V gene, CDR1 is SGHNT and CDR2 is YYREEE (reference sequence). The V gene end was trimmed by 3 bases and the J gene end by 4 bases; junction bases not matched to a gene: 5. PCR involved 60 Vbeta and 13 Jbeta primers. Produced via immunoSEQ multiplex PCR; TCRdb's table is partial and in-frame only. Of some 140,000 clones in the sample, around three quarters are singletons; the top ten hold 4% to 4.5%. Points from the study as a whole: The study put 150 or so TCR beta chains on its list as cytomegalovirus-associated. The authors later found HLA-associated TCR beta chains more clonally expanded than equally common others. Most of the CMV-associated TCR beta chains (in a later analysis) appeared to be HLA-restricted. Highly shared sequence variants in one cluster were likely a sequencing artifact.

Worth noting for this clone: Its specificity is unknown.

The sequence was collected from a woman aged 35 to 49 in good health and CMV-seronegative. Source material: PBMCs. The rearrangement uses TRBV5-4 and TRBJ2-3; TRBD2 matches 7 bases. The chain's CDR3 is CASSSATSPDTQYF. CDR3 in DNA: TGTGCCAGCAGCTCGGCGACTAGCCCAGATACGCAGTATTTT.